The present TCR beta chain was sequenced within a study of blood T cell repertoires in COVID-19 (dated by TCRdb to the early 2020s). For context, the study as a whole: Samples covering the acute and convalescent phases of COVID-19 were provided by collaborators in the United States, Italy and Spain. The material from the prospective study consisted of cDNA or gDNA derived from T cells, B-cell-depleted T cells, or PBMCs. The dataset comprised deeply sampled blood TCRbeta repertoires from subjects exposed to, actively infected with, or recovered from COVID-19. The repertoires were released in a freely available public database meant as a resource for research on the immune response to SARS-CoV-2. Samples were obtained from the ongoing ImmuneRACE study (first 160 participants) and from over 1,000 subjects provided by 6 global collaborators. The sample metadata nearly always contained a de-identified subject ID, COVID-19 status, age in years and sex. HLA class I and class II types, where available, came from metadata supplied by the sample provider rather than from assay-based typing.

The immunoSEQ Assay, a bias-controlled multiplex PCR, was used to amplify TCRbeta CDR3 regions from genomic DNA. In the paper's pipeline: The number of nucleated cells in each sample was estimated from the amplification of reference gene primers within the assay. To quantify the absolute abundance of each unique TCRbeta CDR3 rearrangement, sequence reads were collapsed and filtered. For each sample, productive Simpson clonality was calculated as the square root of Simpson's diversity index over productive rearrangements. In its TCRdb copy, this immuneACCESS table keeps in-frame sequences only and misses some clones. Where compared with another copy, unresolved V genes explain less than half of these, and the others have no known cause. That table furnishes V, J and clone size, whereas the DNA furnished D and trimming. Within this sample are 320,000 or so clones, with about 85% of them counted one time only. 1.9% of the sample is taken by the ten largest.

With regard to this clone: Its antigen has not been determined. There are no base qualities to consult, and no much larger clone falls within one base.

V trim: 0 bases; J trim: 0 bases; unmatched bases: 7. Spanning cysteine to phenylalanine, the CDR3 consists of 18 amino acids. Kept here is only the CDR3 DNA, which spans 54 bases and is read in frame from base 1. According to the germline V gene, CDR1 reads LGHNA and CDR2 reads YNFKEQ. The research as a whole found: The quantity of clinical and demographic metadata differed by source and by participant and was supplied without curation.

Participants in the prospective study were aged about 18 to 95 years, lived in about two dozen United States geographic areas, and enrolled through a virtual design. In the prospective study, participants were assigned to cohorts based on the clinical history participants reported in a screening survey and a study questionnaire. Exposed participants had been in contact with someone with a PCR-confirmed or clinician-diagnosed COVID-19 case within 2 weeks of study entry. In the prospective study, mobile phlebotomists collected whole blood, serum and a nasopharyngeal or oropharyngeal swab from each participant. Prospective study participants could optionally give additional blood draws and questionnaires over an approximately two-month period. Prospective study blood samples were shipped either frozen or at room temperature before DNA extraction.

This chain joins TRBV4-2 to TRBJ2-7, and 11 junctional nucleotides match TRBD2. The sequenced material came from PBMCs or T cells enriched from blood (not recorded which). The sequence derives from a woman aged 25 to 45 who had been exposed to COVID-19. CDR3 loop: CASSQDTSGGGISYEQYF. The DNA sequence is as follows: TGTGCCAGCAGCCAAGACACTAGCGGGGGCGGCATCTCCTACGAGCAGTACTTC.